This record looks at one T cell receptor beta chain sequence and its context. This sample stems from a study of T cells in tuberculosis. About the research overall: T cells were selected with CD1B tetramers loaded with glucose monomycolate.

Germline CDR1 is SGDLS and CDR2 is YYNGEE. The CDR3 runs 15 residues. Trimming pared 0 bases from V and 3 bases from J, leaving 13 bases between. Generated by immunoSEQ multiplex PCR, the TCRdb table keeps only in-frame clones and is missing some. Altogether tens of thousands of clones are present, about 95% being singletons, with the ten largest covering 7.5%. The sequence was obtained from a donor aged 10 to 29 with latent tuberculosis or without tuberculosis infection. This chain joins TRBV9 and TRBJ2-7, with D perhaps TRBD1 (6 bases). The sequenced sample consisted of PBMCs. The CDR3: CASSVEQGNGYEQYF. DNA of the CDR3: TGTGCCAGCAGCGTAGAACAGGGAAACGGCTACGAGCAGTACTTC.